A single TCR beta chain is shown here with its context. The clone's antigen remains unknown. Per-base qualities were not stored, and no clone one base away is much larger. The germline V gene specifies MNHEY as CDR1 and SVGAGI as CDR2. The CDR3 holds 16 amino acids from the cysteine to the phenylalanine. Only the CDR3 region is kept as DNA, spanning 48 bases read in frame from base 1. At the junction V is shortened by 0 bases and J by 0 bases, with 11 bases in between. The data are from a study of control samples from healthy donors and cancer patients (dated by TCRdb to the early 2020s). Library prep was done by the immunoSEQ multiplex PCR assay. The table comes from immuneACCESS by way of TCRdb, which keeps in-frame sequences with V and J called. Part of the clones is missing from these tables; in studies checked, under half for an unresolved V gene and the rest for unknown reasons. The sample includes tens of thousands of clones, with 91% observed a single time. The ten largest clones take up approximately 12% of the sample.

The sequencing sample was made of PBMCs. The sequence joins TRBV6-5 to TRBJ1-2; the D gene lacks a confident call. This clonotype was obtained from a man aged 50-59 years with lung cancer. The bases are TGTGCCAGCAGTTACTCGACCCCTGCCACTAACTATGGCTACACCTTC. Its protein reads: CASSYSTPATNYGYTF.